This TCR beta chain was observed in a study of cytomegalovirus exposure and HLA in healthy donors. The study's findings and limits: The Asian-associated ancestry cluster reportedly had fewer N-insertions than the roughly 700-donor mean in a later analysis. Analysis was carried out at a later point, and it linked a missense DCLRE1C variant to TCR beta V- and J-gene trimming.

Only a few counts were recorded for this clone. Its matching antigen is unknown. The PCR ran on 60 Vbeta and 13 Jbeta primers. Some clones are missing from TCRdb's copy, which holds only in-frame ones; the method was immunoSEQ multiplex PCR. The sample lists about 190,000 clones; roughly 77% were seen once. CDR3 length: 16 amino acids. Per germline, CDR1 LGHNA and CDR2 YNFKEQ. V was clipped by 1 base and J by 5 bases; unmatched bases: 8. The chain carries TRBV4-2 and TRBJ1-2; 9 bases are a match to TRBD1. Sequences were obtained from PBMCs. This receptor was taken from a man in his forties or fifties in good health and CMV-seropositive. Here the CDR3 reads CASSQADRGKGYGYTF. The DNA for the CDR3 is TGTGCCAGCAGCCAAGCCGACAGGGGGAAGGGTTATGGCTACACCTTC.